This T cell receptor (beta chain) was recovered during a study of T cell responses to AZD1222 COVID-19 vaccine. Across the study: Recipients boosted at about 4 weeks or about 12 weeks are pooled. General study findings and limits: Reportedly, nearly half of unique spike TCRs recognized epitopes outside B.1.351/B.1.1.7 mutations. Recipients of AZD1222 seropositive at baseline numbered only 6 or 7. Repertoire sampling occurred only after the peak T cell response.

With respect to this clone: Its target is not known.

Profiled with immunoSEQ multiplex PCR; TCRdb holds only in-frame clones, not every one. Among about 120,000 clones, approximately 87% were seen once, and the ten largest hold 12%. Germline loops: CDR1 SGHRS, CDR2 YFSETQ. The J segment lost 7 bases and the V segment lost 4 bases, leaving 7 bases of the junction unmatched. CDR3 length: 14 amino acids. The chain joins TRBV5-1 to TRBJ1-2; 10 bases fit TRBD1. This specimen was peripheral blood, taken on day 0 of AZD1222 vaccination. This clonotype originated in an adult in good health. CDR3 DNA sequence: TGCGCCAGCAGCCAGGGACAGGGGAATTTTGGCTACACCTTC. Residues: CASSQGQGNFGYTF.